This record concerns one T cell receptor (beta chain) sequence. This clonotype was observed at least ten times. There is no known antigen for this receptor. No much larger clone is present one base from it, and per-base qualities are unavailable. These data belong to a study of early T cells in non-severe SARS-CoV-2 infection (dated by TCRdb to 2020 to 2022). For context, the study as a whole: Bulk RNA from unsorted whole blood was used for TCR sequencing, so alpha and beta chains could not be paired. General study outcomes and caveats: VDJdb matching was skewed toward anti-spike CD8 responses, so virus-specific expansions were likely underestimated and private and CD4 specificities were missed.

The CDR3 spans 15 residues, from the cysteine through the phenylalanine. The retained sequence is limited to the CDR3, 45 bases, with the frame set at the first base. V is pruned by 2 bases and J by 2 bases, leaving 5 bases of the junction without a gene match. Reading the germline V gene (reference sequence) gives CDR1 SEHNR and CDR2 FQNEAQ. The library was made by 5' RACE. Sequencing was performed on a NextSeq 500. In the TCR library protocol, unique molecular identifiers were attached to individual cDNA molecules to correct for PCR bias and sequencing error. Both TCR alpha and beta chains were sequenced, and tight co-correlation was observed between alpha and beta sequence abundances in each sample. The published analysis was carried out like this. Decombinator V4 was used to annotate TCR sequences for V gene, J gene and CDR3. Expanded TCRs were defined as changing significantly between any two time points under a Poisson model with p below 0.0001. TCR abundances were normalised to the total number of TCRs sequenced per sample and were expressed as counts per million. MAIT TCRs were defined by TRAV1-2 paired with TRAJ12, TRAJ20 or TRAJ33, and iNKT TCRs by TRAV10 paired with TRAJ18. VDJdb, accessed on 1 November 2021, was searched for TCRs annotated for CMV, EBV and SARS-CoV-2, and TCRs annotated for more than one antigen were excluded. The public sequencing data were trimmed at Q25 with fastp and processed into clonotypes with MiXCR by TCRdb, which kept only in-frame beta chains. Every entry covers one CDR3 protein and lists the most common genes and DNA from its rows. The authors' filters were not applied to this entry. This sample has about 110,000 distinct CDR3 sequences in its table, and about 12% of those were observed once. The ten largest account for around 3.1% of the sample.

Set within a cohort of healthcare workers in London, UK, this nested case-control study involved weekly PCR testing of nasopharyngeal swabs along with blood sampling. Between 23 and 31 March 2020, the week of the UK lockdown, healthcare workers were enrolled and then followed up weekly for as long as 16 weeks. The sample was whole blood. This sequence was found in an adult who was a healthcare worker with PCR-confirmed SARS-CoV-2 infection or an uninfected control (not recorded which). The chain is made from TRBV7-9 and TRBJ2-5; 7 bases in the middle match TRBD2. The DNA sequence follows: TGTGCCAGCAGCTTAATCCTAGCGGTTCAAGAGACCCAGTACTTC. This codes for CASSLILAVQETQYF.